This T cell receptor beta chain was captured in a study of CD8 T cells in Susac syndrome. Regarding the study as a whole: As acknowledged by the study, its TCR sequencing and HLA analysis included a relatively small number of individuals.

The V gene lost 1 base and the J gene lost 0 bases, with 10 bases spanning the gap. Germline loops: CDR1 DFQATT, CDR2 SNEGSKA (reference sequence). There are 15 residues in the CDR3. As to this clonotype: Its antigen remains unknown.

Random hexamers were used to reverse transcribe an amount of 0.5 to 1 ug RNA. An immunoSEQ multiplex PCR amplified TCR beta CDR3 over 54 Vbeta and 13 Jbeta. TCRdb processed the immunoSEQ multiplex PCR reads anew with MiXCR; each CDR3 protein has one entry. The sample has about 180,000 distinct CDR3 sequences, approximately 95% seen once. The specimen sequenced was CD4+ T cells from PBMCs. The receptor was derived from a human donor with multiple sclerosis. The chain carries TRBV20-1 and TRBJ1-5; D is undetermined. CDR3 nucleotide sequence: TGCAGTGCTAGAGTGGACTCAAATAGCAATCAGCCCCAGCATTTT. Translating it yields CSARVDSNSNQPQHF.